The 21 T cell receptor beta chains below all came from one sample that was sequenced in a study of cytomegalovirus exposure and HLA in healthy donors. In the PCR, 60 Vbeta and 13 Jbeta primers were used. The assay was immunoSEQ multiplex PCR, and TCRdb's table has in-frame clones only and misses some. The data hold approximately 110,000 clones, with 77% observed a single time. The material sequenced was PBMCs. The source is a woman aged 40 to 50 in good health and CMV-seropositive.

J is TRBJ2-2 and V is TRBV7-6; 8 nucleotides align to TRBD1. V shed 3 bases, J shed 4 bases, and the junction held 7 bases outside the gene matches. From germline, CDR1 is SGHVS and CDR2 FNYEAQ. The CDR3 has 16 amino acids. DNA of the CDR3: TGTGCCAGCAGCTTGGGGCAGGGGGCGGTCACCGGGGAGCTGTTTTTT. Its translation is CASSLGQGAVTGELFF.

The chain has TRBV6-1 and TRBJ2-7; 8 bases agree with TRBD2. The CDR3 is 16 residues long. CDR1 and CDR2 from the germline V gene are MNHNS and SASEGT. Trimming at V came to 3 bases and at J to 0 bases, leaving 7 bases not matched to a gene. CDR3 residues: CASSESSGWSSYEQYF. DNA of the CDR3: TGTGCCAGCAGTGAGTCTAGCGGGTGGAGCTCCTACGAGCAGTACTTC.

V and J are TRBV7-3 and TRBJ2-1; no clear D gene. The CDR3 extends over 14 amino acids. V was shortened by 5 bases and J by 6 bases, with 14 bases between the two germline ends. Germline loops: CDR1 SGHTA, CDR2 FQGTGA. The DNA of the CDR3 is TGTGCCAGCAGCCCACGCGGAGCCTCCAATGAGCAGTTCTTC. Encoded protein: CASSPRGASNEQFF. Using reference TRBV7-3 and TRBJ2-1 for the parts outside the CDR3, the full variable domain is GAGVSQTPSNKVTEKGKYVELRCDPISGHTALYWYRQSLGQGPEFLIYFQGTGAADDSGLPNDRFFAVRPEGSVSTLKIQRTERGDSAVYLCASSPRGASNEQFFGPGTRLTVL.

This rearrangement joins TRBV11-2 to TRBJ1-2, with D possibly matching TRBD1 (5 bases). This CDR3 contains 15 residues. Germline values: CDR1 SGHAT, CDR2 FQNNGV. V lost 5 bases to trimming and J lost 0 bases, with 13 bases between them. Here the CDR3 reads CASSAGPQSNYGYTF. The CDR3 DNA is TGTGCCAGCAGCGCGGGACCGCAATCTAACTATGGCTACACCTTC.

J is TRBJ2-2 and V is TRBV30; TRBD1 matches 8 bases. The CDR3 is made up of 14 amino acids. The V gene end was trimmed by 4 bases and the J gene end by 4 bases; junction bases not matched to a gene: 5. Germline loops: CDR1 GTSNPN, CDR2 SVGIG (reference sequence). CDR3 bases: TGTGCCTGGACAGGGGGCGTCGGCACCGGGGAGCTGTTTTTT. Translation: CAWTGGVGTGELFF.

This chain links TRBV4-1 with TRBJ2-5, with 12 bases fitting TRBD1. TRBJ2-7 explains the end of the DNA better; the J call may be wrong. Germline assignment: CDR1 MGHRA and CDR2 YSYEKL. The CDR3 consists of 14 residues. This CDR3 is CASSKGQGADEQYF. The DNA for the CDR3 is TGCGCCAGCAGCAAGGGACAGGGGGCGGACGAGCAGTACTTC.

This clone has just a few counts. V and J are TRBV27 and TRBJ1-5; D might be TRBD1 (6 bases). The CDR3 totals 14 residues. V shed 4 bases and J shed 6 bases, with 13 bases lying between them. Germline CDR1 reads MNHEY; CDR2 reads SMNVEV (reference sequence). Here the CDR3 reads CASSYQGSGQPQHF. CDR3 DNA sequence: TGTGCCAGCAGTTATCAGGGGAGCGGTCAGCCCCAGCATTTT.

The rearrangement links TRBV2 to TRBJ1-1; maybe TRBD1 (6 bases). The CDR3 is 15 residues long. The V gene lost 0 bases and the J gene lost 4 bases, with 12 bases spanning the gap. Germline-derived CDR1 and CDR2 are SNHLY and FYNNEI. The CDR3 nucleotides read TGTGCCAGCAGTGAAGCGCTTCAGGGGTTCACTGAAGCTTTCTTT. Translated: CASSEALQGFTEAFF.

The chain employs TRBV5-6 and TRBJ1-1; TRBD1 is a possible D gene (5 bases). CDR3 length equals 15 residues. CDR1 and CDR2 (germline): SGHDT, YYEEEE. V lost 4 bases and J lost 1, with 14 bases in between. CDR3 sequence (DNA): TGTGCCAGCAGCCCACCGCAGGGAGGGAACACTGAAGCTTTCTTT. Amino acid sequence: CASSPPQGGNTEAFF.

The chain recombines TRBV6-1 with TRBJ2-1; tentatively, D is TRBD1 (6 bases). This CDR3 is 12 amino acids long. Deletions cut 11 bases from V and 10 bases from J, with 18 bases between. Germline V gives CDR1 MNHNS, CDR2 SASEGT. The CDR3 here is CAHRERQEEQFF. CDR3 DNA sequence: TGTGCCCACAGGGAGCGACAGGAAGAGCAGTTCTTC.

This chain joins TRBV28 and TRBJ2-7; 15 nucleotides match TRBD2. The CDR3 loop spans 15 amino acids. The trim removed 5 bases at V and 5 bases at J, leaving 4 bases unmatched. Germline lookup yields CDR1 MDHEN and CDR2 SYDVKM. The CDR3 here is CASSPWTSGRDEQYF. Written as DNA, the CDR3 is TGTGCCAGCAGTCCGTGGACTAGCGGGAGGGACGAGCAGTACTTC.

CDR3 coding DNA: TGTGCCAGTAGTTGGATGATGGGAGGTGGCGAGCAGTACTTC. This encodes CASSWMMGGGEQYF. This chain connects TRBV19 to TRBJ2-5, with D tentatively TRBD2 (6 bases). TRBJ2-7 explains the end of the DNA better; the J call may be wrong. Per the germline V gene, CDR1 is LNHDA and CDR2 is SQIVND (reference sequence). This CDR3 contains 14 residues.

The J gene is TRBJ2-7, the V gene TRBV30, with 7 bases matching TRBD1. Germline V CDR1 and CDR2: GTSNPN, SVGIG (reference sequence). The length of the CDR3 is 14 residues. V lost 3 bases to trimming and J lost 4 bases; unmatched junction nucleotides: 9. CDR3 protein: CAWSPPGQRYEQYF. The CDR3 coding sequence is TGTGCCTGGAGCCCACCGGGACAGAGATACGAGCAGTACTTC.

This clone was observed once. The CDR3 DNA sequence: TGTGCCAGCAGCGCCGGGACAGTCACCCGGGACTACGAGCAGTACTTC. Translated: CASSAGTVTRDYEQYF. The rearrangement links TRBV9 to TRBJ2-7; the match to TRBD1 covers 7 bases. V trimming: 3 bases; J trimming: 3 bases; junction bases outside the gene matches: 12. CDR1 SGDLS and CDR2 YYNGEE come from the germline V gene. This CDR3 is built from 16 residues.

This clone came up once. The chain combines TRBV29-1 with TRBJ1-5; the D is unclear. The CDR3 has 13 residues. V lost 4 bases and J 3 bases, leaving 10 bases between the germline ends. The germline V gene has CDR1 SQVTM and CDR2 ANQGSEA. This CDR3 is CSVVLGPNQPQHF. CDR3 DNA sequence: TGCAGCGTTGTGTTGGGCCCCAATCAGCCCCAGCATTTT.

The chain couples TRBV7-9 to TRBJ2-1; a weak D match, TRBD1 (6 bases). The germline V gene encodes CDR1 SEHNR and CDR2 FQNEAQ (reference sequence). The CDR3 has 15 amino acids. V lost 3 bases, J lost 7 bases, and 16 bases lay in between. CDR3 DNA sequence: TGTGCCAGCAGCTTGGGACACGGGACGGAGAATGAGCAGTTCTTC. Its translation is CASSLGHGTENEQFF.

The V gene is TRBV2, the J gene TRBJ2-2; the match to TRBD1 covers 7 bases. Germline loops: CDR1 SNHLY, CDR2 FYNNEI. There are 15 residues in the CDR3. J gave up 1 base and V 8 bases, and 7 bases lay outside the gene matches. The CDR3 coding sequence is TGTGCCAGCGGTTCGGGGACAGTGAACACCGGGGAGCTGTTTTTT. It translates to CASGSGTVNTGELFF.

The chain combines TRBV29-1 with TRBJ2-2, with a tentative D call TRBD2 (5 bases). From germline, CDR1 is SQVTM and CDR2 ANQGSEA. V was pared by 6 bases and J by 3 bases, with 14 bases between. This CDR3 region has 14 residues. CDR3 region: CSVAGVRDTGELFF. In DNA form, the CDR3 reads TGCAGCGTCGCCGGGGTTCGAGACACCGGGGAGCTGTTTTTT.

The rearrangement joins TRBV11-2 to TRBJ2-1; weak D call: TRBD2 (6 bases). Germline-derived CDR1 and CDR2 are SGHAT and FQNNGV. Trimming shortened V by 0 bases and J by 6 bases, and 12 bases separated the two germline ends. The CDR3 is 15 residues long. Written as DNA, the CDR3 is TGTGCCAGCAGCTTAGAGGGACTCGGCTCCAATGAGCAGTTCTTC. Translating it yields CASSLEGLGSNEQFF.

This CDR3 reads CASSPKPRDTGELFF. The CDR3 bases are TGCGCCAGCAGCCCAAAGCCTAGAGACACCGGGGAGCTGTTTTTT. V usage is TRBV4-1 and J usage is TRBJ2-2; D unclear. The CDR3 is 15 residues long. The germline gives CDR1 MGHRA, CDR2 YSYEKL. With 4 bases removed from V and 3 bases from J, the gap between germline ends came to 12 bases.

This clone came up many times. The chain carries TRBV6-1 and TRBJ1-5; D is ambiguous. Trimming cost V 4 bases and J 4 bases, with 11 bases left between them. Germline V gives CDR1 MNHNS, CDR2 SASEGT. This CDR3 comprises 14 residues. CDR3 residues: CASSGRTLNQPQHF. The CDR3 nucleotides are TGTGCCAGCAGTGGAAGGACTTTAAATCAGCCCCAGCATTTT.